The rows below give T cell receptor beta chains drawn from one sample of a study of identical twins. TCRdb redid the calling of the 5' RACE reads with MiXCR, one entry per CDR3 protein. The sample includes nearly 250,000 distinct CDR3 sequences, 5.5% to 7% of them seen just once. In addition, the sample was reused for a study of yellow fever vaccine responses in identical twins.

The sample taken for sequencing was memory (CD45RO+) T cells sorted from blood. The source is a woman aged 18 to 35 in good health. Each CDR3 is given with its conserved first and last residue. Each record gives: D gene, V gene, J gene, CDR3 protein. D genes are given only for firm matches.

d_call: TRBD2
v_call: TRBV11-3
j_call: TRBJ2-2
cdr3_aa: CASSLAGDAGELFF

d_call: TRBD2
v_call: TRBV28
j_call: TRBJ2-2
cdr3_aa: CASSRERGLGELFF

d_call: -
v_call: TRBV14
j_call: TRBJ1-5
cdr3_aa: CASSQDGGEQPQHF

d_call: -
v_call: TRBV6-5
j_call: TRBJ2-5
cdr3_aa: CASRLGLQETQYF

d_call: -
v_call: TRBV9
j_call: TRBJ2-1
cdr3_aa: CASSVDGGSSYNEQFF

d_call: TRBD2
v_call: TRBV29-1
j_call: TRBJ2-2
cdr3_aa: CSAVRGTSGKEIGELFF

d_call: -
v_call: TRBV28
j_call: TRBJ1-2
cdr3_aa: CATRTGADASYGYTF

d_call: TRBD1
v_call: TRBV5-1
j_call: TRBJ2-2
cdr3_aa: CASSRTGGTGELFF

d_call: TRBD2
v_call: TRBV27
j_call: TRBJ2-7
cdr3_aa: CASSPGTSGSREQYF

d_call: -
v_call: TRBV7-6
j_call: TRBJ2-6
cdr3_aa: CASSPLGGSGANVLTF

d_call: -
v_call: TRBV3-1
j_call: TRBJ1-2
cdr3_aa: CASRYRDVPNYGYTF

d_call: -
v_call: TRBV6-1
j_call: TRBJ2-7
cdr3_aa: CASRVERDVAYEQYF

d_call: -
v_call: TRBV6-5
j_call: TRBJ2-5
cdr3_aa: CASSYSGSRQETQYF

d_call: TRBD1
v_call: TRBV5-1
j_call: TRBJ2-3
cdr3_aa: CASSLATTGTGRFTQYF

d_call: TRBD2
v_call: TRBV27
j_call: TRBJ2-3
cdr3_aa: CASSGRGADTQYF

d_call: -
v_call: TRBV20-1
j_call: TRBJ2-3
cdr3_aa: CSAQSGATDTQYF

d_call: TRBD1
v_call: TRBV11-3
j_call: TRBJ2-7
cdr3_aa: CASSKLTGMGSYEQYF

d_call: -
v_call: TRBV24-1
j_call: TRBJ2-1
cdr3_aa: CATSDPSIPYNEQFF

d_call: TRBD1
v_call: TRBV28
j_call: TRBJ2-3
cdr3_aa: CASTLDRGGDTQYF

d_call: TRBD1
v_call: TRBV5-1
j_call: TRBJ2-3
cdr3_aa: CASSAGQGHTDTQYF

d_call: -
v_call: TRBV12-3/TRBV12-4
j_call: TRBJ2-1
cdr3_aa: CASSPWTRPNEQFF

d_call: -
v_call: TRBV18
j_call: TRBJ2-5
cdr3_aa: CASSGESETQYF

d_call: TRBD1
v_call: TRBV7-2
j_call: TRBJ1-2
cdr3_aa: CASSLLTGGYGYTF

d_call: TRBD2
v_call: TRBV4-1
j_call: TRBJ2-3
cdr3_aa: CASERLGLATDTQYF

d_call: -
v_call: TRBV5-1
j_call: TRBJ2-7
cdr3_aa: CASSPEGISYEQYF

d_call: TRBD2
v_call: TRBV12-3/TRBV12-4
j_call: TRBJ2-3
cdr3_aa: CASSYSSGSPDTQYF

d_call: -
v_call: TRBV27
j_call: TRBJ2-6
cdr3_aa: CASSFGQLNLVVTF

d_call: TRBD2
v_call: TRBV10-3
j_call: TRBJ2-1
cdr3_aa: CAIRGLAGNEQFF

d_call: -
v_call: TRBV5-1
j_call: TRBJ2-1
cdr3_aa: CASSLDLATYNEQFF

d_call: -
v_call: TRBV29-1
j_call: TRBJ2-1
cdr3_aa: CSVEEPSGDEQFF

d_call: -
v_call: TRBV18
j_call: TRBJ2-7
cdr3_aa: CASSPAGRVNEQYF

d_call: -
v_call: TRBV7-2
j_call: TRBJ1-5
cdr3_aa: CASSWRMGQPQHF

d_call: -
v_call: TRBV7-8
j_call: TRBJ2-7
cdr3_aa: CASHSAEGAYEQYF

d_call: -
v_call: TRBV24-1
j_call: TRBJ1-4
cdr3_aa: CATSDPRMEKLFF

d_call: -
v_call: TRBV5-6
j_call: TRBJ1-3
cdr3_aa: CASSYGDSGNTIYF

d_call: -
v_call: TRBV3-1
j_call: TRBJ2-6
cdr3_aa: CASSQGGSVGSGANVLTF

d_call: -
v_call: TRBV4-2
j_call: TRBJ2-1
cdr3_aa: CASSQDGPRGGEQFF

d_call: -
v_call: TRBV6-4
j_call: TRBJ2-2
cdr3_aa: CASSGGVAGELFF

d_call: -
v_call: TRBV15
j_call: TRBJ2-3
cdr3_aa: CATSRDRRGSTDTQYF

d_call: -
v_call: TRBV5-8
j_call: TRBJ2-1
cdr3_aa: CASSWEIPGNTDNEQFF

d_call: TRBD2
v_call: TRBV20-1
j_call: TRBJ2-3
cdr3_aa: CSARLAGGPPDTQYF

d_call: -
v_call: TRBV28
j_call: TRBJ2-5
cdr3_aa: CASSFPGPSGETQYF

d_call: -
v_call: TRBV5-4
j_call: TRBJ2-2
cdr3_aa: CASSPTRVGAGELFF

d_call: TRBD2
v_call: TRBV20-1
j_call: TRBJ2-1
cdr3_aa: CSARVGPTPGLAGGSYNEQFF

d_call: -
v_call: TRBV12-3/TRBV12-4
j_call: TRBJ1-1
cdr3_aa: CASSLDRALMNTEAFF

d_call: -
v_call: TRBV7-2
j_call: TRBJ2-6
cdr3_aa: CASSLGLYSGANVLTF

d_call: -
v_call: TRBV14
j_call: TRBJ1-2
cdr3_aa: CASSQFGSDFYGYTF

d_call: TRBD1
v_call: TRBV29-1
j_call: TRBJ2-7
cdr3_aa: CSVTDRGYSYEQYF

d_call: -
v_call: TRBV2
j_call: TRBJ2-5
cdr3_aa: CASSERQKGQTQYF

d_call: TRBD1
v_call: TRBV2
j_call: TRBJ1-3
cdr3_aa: CASSGQGDGNTIYF

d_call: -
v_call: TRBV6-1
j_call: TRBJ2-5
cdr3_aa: CASSVGTLKETQYF

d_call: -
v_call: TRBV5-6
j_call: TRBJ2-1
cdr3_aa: CASSLWGSSYNEQFF

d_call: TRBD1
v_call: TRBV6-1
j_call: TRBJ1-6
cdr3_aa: CASSFRRQGSSYNSPLHF

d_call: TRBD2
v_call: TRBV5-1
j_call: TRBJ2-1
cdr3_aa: CASSSRGEGFNEQFF